This TCR beta chain was recorded in a study of T cells in Graves' hyperthyroidism and ophthalmopathy (dated by TCRdb to between 2018 and 2021). General notes on the study: Peripheral blood was collected at initial diagnosis, before any treatment. A discovery cohort of about 96 patients, about 44 with Graves' ophthalmopathy and about 58 with stable Graves' hyperthyroidism, was used to find distinguishing TCR V-J signatures. The study also compared thyroid tissue and blood T-cell repertoires from five or six Graves' hyperthyroidism patients. The paper reports TCR Vbeta CDR3 sequencing of some 140 peripheral blood samples: 40 or so ophthalmopathy, 70 to 85 hyperthyroidism and approximately 17 progressor patients. Whether ophthalmopathy could be predicted prospectively was tested in an independent validation cohort made up of roughly 19 hyperthyroidism patients plus 17 patients who later progressed to ophthalmopathy. Following sampling, methimazole starting at 30 mg daily was given to hyperthyroidism patients, and high-dose intravenous methylprednisolone was given to ophthalmopathy patients. The 100 or so discovery patients were divided at random into training and test sets in a 7:3 ratio. The paper as a whole reports these results and caveats: A 13 V-J signature model separated ophthalmopathy from stable hyperthyroidism, with 87.88% sensitivity and around 84% specificity in cross-validation and 80%/75% in testing. Most expanded thyroid clonotypes (frequency above 0.001) were also detected in blood, suggesting blood repertoires may reflect thyroid immune responses. Sample size was not statistically predetermined, and investigators were not blinded to group allocation. In validation, the model predicted progression to ophthalmopathy a median of roughly 6.5 months before onset, with roughly 70% sensitivity and about 72% specificity.

Ten or more counts support this clonotype. Its recognized antigen is unknown. No clone much larger than this one lies a single base away; base qualities are absent. There are 16 amino acids in the CDR3, from cysteine to phenylalanine inclusive. The CDR3 DNA has 48 bases and is translated from base 1. CDR1 MNHEY and CDR2 SVGAGI were looked up in the germline V gene. V lost 0 bases and J lost 4 bases; the stretch between them is 15 bases long. Amplification of TCR beta CDR3 regions was carried out from RNA transcripts. The TCR CDR3 was subjected to a first round of RT-PCR using the HTBI primer set and the Qiagen OneStep RT-PCR kit. A second multiplex PCR round built the libraries, followed by size selection and purification. Libraries were sequenced paired-end with 100 bp reads on an Illumina HiSeq2000. As for the original processing: SOAPnuke was used to process the raw data, throwing out any read that contained adapters or uncalled bases, had a mean Phred below 15, or lacked an exact constant-primer or identifier match. High-quality paired reads were merged using COPE v1.2.5, and each unique nucleotide sequence was defined as a clonotype. MiTCR v1.1 was used to align clonotypes to the IMGT TRBV, TRBD and TRBJ reference segments. Analysis was restricted to V-J combinations with a frequency above 0.0001, which covered 98% to 99.2% of repertoires. The TCS score was defined as F50 (clonal expansion) divided by E x V (chaos), with BLOSUM62-based TCRdist calculated between CDR3 peptides within each V-J. Welch's t-statistics and random forest reduced roughly 500 V-J features to roughly 13, which were used in a naive Bayes classifier (R e1071). Clones were called with MiXCR by TCRdb after fastp trimmed the public reads at Q25, and only in-frame beta chains were retained. Each CDR3 protein appears once, grouped with its most common genes and DNA. The V and J calls follow TCRdb's processing rather than the paper's. Across this sample there are around 300,000 distinct CDR3 sequences, with roughly 14% seen only once. The ten top clones hold approximately 7.8% of the sample.

Hyperthyroidism patients were newly diagnosed, had a disease duration of under 2 months, and were aged 18 to 65 years. Exclusion was applied to patients with uncontrolled infections, other autoimmune diseases, pregnancy or lactation. Diagnoses were established on the basis of clinical symptoms, serum thyroxine and TRAb, thyroid ultrasound, and orbital computed tomography. Blood from progressor patients was drawn when they were first diagnosed with hyperthyroidism, before any ophthalmopathy symptoms appeared. PBMCs were isolated from about 10 ml of fresh peripheral blood by Ficoll-Paque density gradient centrifugation. Patients classed as progressors first received a Graves' hyperthyroidism diagnosis and then went on to develop ophthalmopathy during follow-up. Total RNA was extracted using Trizol reagent, and RNA quality was assessed on an Agilent 2100 Bioanalyzer.

This clonotype originated in a woman under 40 with Graves' hyperthyroidism that later progressed to Graves' ophthalmopathy. The sequenced material came from blood. The chain joins TRBV6-5 to TRBJ1-1; the D segment cannot be called with confidence. The CDR3 region has the sequence CASSYSASTWATEAFF. The DNA is TGTGCCAGCAGTTACTCGGCTTCTACTTGGGCCACTGAAGCTTTCTTT.